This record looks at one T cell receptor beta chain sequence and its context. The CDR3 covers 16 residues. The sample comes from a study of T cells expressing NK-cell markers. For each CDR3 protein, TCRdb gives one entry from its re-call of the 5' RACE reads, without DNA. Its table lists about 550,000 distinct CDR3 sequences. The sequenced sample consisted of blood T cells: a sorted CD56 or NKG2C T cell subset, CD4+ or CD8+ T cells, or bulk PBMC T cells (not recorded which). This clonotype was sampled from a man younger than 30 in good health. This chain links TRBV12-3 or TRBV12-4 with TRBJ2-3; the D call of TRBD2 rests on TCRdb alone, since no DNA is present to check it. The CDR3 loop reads CASSPDGLAARDTQYF.